These T cell receptor beta chains were read from a single sample in a study of shared clonotypes between healthy human individuals. The protocol was immunoSEQ multiplex PCR, while the TCRdb copy is restricted to in-frame clones and leaves out a portion. This table has some 2,100,000 clones, about 92% appearing once. The sample consisted of naive CD8+ T cells from PBMCs. These receptors all stem from a man aged 18 to 30 in good health. Some clones in this sample may be carry-over from other donors' samples. Both conserved end residues are part of each CDR3. D genes are given only for firm matches. For some rows the clone size is stated as once, few or many, or as a class when expanded; others skip it.

V: TRBV7-9; size: .; D: TRBD2; J: TRBJ2-1; DNA: TGTGCCGCCATAAGGTCGCGGGAGGCCCACAATGAGCAGTTCTTC; CDR3: CAAIRSREAHNEQFF
V: TRBV5-1; size: .; D: .; J: TRBJ1-1; DNA: TGCGCCAGCAGCTTGGTGGGGGGTAACACTGAAGCTTTCTTT; CDR3: CASSLVGGNTEAFF
V: TRBV19; size: once; D: TRBD1; J: TRBJ2-7; DNA: TGTGCCAGTAGTGCCCGACAGGGGATATCCTACGAGCAGTACTTC; CDR3: CASSARQGISYEQYF
V: TRBV5-6; size: few; D: TRBD1; J: TRBJ1-1; DNA: TGTGCCAGCAGCCGGGGACAGATGAACACTGAAGCTTTCTTT; CDR3: CASSRGQMNTEAFF
V: TRBV4-1; size: .; D: TRBD1; J: TRBJ2-7; DNA: TGCGCCAGCAGCCTACAGGGGGTTCTGGCCTCCTACGAGCAGTACTTC; CDR3: CASSLQGVLASYEQYF
V: TRBV2; size: .; D: .; J: TRBJ2-2; DNA: TGTGCCAGCAGTGAACACCTAAGGGTCAACGGGAGTCCGGAGCTGTTTTTT; CDR3: CASSEHLRVNGSPELFF
V: TRBV27; size: .; D: .; J: TRBJ1-4; DNA: TGTGCCAGCAGTTTCCAGTCCGGGAAACTGTTTTTT; CDR3: CASSFQSGKLFF
V: TRBV18; size: .; D: .; J: TRBJ1-1; DNA: TGTGCCAGCTCACCACTTGAGGCCGGGGGCGGGTCTGAAGCTTTCTTT; CDR3: CASSPLEAGGGSEAFF
V: TRBV28; size: .; D: TRBD1; J: TRBJ1-2; DNA: TGTGCCAGCAGCATGGGACAGGGCTATGGCTACACCTTC; CDR3: CASSMGQGYGYTF
V: TRBV28; size: .; D: .; J: TRBJ2-3; DNA: TGTGCCAGCAGCTCTCTGGGGGAGGCAGATACGCAGTATTTT; CDR3: CASSSLGEADTQYF
V: TRBV4-1; size: .; D: .; J: TRBJ2-1; DNA: TGCGCCAGCAGCCAGGAGAGCTCCTACAATGAGCAGTTCTTC; CDR3: CASSQESSYNEQFF
V: TRBV7-9; size: .; D: .; J: TRBJ2-5; DNA: TGTGCCAGCAGCTTAGAGCAGAACCAAGAGACCCAGTACTTC; CDR3: CASSLEQNQETQYF
V: TRBV21-1; size: .; D: .; J: TRBJ2-2; DNA: TGTGCCAGCAGCAAAGTAAAGGGACAGGGGCACACCGGGGAGCTGTTTTTT; CDR3: CASSKVKGQGHTGELFF
V: TRBV6-1; size: .; D: TRBD1; J: TRBJ2-2; DNA: TGTGCCAGCAGTGAAATGGTGGGACAGGGGGCTCATAGCGGGGAGCTGTTTTTT; CDR3: CASSEMVGQGAHSGELFF
V: TRBV11-2; size: .; D: .; J: TRBJ2-5; DNA: TGTGCCAGCAGCTTAGGGGCCGTAGAACAAGAGACCCAGTACTTC; CDR3: CASSLGAVEQETQYF
V: TRBV27; size: .; D: .; J: TRBJ2-7; DNA: TGTGCCAGCAGTCCCGGGATTTACTACGAGCAGTACTTC; CDR3: CASSPGIYYEQYF
V: TRBV28; size: .; D: TRBD2; J: TRBJ2-3; DNA: TGTGCCAGCAGTCCCCGGGAGGGTGATACGCAGTATTTT; CDR3: CASSPREGDTQYF
V: TRBV7-6; size: .; D: .; J: TRBJ2-7; DNA: TGTGCCAGCAGCTCTAATACAGGGACCCTTCGCGAGCAGTACTTC; CDR3: CASSSNTGTLREQYF
V: TRBV7-9; size: .; D: TRBD2; J: TRBJ2-5; DNA: TGTGCCAGCAGCTTATATGGCCTAGCGGGAGCTAAAGAGACCCAGTACTTC; CDR3: CASSLYGLAGAKETQYF
V: TRBV5-1; size: .; D: TRBD2; J: TRBJ2-1; DNA: TGCGCCAGCAGCTTGGAGCGGGACGTGTACAATGAGCAGTTCTTC; CDR3: CASSLERDVYNEQFF
V: TRBV4-1; size: .; D: .; J: TRBJ1-1; DNA: TGCGCCAGCAGCCAGGCCGGGAAATCGAACACTGAAGCTTTCTTT; CDR3: CASSQAGKSNTEAFF
V: TRBV7-6; size: .; D: .; J: TRBJ2-6; DNA: TGTGCCAGCAGCTTACTTTCTCGCCTGGGGACAGGGGCCAACGTCCTGACTTTC; CDR3: CASSLLSRLGTGANVLTF
V: TRBV2; size: .; D: TRBD1; J: TRBJ2-3; DNA: TGTGCCACTCACGGACAGGGTCGGTTAGATACGCAGTATTTT; CDR3: CATHGQGRLDTQYF
V: TRBV5-1; size: .; D: TRBD1; J: TRBJ2-7; DNA: TGCGCCAGCAGCATGGGACAGGGGTTCTTCTACGAGCAGTACTTC; CDR3: CASSMGQGFFYEQYF
V: TRBV4-2; size: once; D: .; J: TRBJ2-1; DNA: TGTGCCAGCAGCCAAGGGGCCAAGCGGCTGTCACTGAACAATGAGCAGTTCTTC; CDR3: CASSQGAKRLSLNNEQFF
V: TRBV14; size: .; D: TRBD2; J: TRBJ2-7; DNA: TGTGCCAGCAGCCAAGTCCGCGGGAGCTCCTACGAGCAGTACTTC; CDR3: CASSQVRGSSYEQYF
V: TRBV28; size: .; D: .; J: TRBJ1-5; DNA: TGTGCCAGCAGTTTAACAGGGAGCAATCAGCCCCAGCATTTT; CDR3: CASSLTGSNQPQHF
V: TRBV7-8; size: .; D: .; J: TRBJ2-1; DNA: TGTGCCAGCAGCCCATGGACTGGAGGCAATGAGCAGTTCTTC; CDR3: CASSPWTGGNEQFF
V: TRBV7-8; size: .; D: .; J: TRBJ2-1; DNA: TGTGCCAGCAGCTTAGAACCGGGAGCCGCCTCGAGGGAGCAGTTCTTC; CDR3: CASSLEPGAASREQFF
V: TRBV9; size: .; D: .; J: TRBJ2-7; DNA: TGTGCCAGCAGCCCGTGGGGCGGGAAATCGACGCGTTACGAGCAGTACTTC; CDR3: CASSPWGGKSTRYEQYF
V: TRBV5-1; size: .; D: .; J: TRBJ2-2; DNA: TGCGCCAGCAGCTTGGTGGGACACCCGTCATTAAACACCGGGGAGCTGTTTTTT; CDR3: CASSLVGHPSLNTGELFF
V: TRBV27; size: .; D: .; J: TRBJ2-7; DNA: TGTGCCAGCAGTCCCCGACTGTACTCCTACGAGCAGTACTTC; CDR3: CASSPRLYSYEQYF
V: TRBV27; size: .; D: .; J: TRBJ2-3; DNA: TGTGCCAGCAGTTCAGGGGCAATAAGGCAGTATTTT; CDR3: CASSSGAIRQYF
V: TRBV7-6; size: .; D: .; J: TRBJ1-5; DNA: TGTGCCAGCAGCGAGCGGGACAACCTCAATCAGCCCCAGCATTTT; CDR3: CASSERDNLNQPQHF
V: TRBV27; size: once; D: .; J: TRBJ1-5; DNA: TGTGCCAGCAGTTCGGGGGCTCGTCAGCCCCAGCATTTT; CDR3: CASSSGARQPQHF
V: TRBV19; size: once; D: TRBD1; J: TRBJ1-1; DNA: TGTGCCAGTAGTATAAGCGCCGTGGGACAGATGAACACTGAAGCTTTCTTT; CDR3: CASSISAVGQMNTEAFF
V: TRBV27; size: .; D: .; J: TRBJ2-5; DNA: TGTGCCAGCAGCCCTCAGGAGGACCTGACAGGGAGGGGAGAGACCCAGTACTTC; CDR3: CASSPQEDLTGRGETQYF
V: TRBV5-8; size: .; D: .; J: TRBJ2-1; DNA: TGTGCCAGCAGCTTGCAAGGGAATTCCTACAATGAGCAGTTCTTC; CDR3: CASSLQGNSYNEQFF
V: TRBV28; size: .; D: .; J: TRBJ1-5; DNA: TGTGCCAGCAGTTTATGGGCAGGGAGTGCCAATCAGCCCCAGCATTTT; CDR3: CASSLWAGSANQPQHF
V: TRBV4-3; size: .; D: .; J: TRBJ2-7; DNA: TGCGCCAGCAGCCAAGAAGATTGGGGCGACGAGCAGTACTTC; CDR3: CASSQEDWGDEQYF
V: TRBV7-6; size: few; D: TRBD1; J: TRBJ1-1; DNA: TGTGCCAGCAGCTATTCCCGGGACAGTGAAGCTTTCTTT; CDR3: CASSYSRDSEAFF
V: TRBV4-1; size: .; D: .; J: TRBJ2-5; DNA: TGCGCCAGCAGCCAAGGACCTAGCTGGGAGACCCAGTACTTC; CDR3: CASSQGPSWETQYF
V: TRBV7-2; size: .; D: TRBD2; J: TRBJ2-2; DNA: TGTGCCAGCAGCTTACCCCCGGGACTAGCGGGAGGGCCTGCCGGGGAGCTGTTTTTT; CDR3: CASSLPPGLAGGPAGELFF
V: TRBV19; size: .; D: .; J: TRBJ2-7; DNA: TGTGCCAGTAGTATAGGACAGGCTACCTACGAGCAGTACTTC; CDR3: CASSIGQATYEQYF
V: TRBV19; size: few; D: .; J: TRBJ2-1; DNA: TGTGCCAGTAGCGATGGGACGGGGCAGTTCTTC; CDR3: CASSDGTGQFF
V: TRBV4-3; size: .; D: .; J: TRBJ1-1; DNA: TGCGCCAGCAGCCAAGGTGACACATCGGTAACCTACACTGAAGCTTTCTTT; CDR3: CASSQGDTSVTYTEAFF
V: TRBV11-3; size: .; D: .; J: TRBJ2-1; DNA: TGTGCCAGCAGCCCCCCTTGGGCGGAGGGCTACAATGAGCAGTTCTTC; CDR3: CASSPPWAEGYNEQFF
V: TRBV7-9; size: .; D: .; J: TRBJ2-4; DNA: TGTGCCAGCAGCTTCCCCGACAGGCGAGGAAACATTCAGTACTTC; CDR3: CASSFPDRRGNIQYF
V: TRBV27; size: .; D: .; J: TRBJ1-5; DNA: TGTGCCAGCAGTTTAGACAGTAATCAGCCCCAGCATTTT; CDR3: CASSLDSNQPQHF
V: TRBV7-3; size: .; D: TRBD1; J: TRBJ2-5; DNA: TGTGCCAGCAGCCGGACAGGGGGCTCGGGAGAGACCCAGTACTTC; CDR3: CASSRTGGSGETQYF
V: TRBV5-1; size: .; D: TRBD1; J: TRBJ1-3; DNA: TGCGCCAGCAGCTTGGAGGGGGCGGACACCATATATTTT; CDR3: CASSLEGADTIYF
V: TRBV5-1; size: few; D: .; J: TRBJ1-2; DNA: TGCGCCAGCAGCTTGTTGGACAGCTATGGCTACACCTTC; CDR3: CASSLLDSYGYTF
V: TRBV27; size: .; D: .; J: TRBJ2-7; DNA: TGTGCCAGCAGTAACCAACCCGGGACCTCCTACGAGCAGTACTTC; CDR3: CASSNQPGTSYEQYF
V: TRBV27; size: .; D: .; J: TRBJ2-3; DNA: TGTGCCAGCCGAAAGGGGGTAAGGCCAGAATCGCAGTATTTT; CDR3: CASRKGVRPESQYF
V: TRBV7-9; size: .; D: .; J: TRBJ2-3; DNA: TGTGCCAGCAGCTCCCTCCGGACGGGGTCAGGCGCGTATACGCAGTATTTT; CDR3: CASSSLRTGSGAYTQYF
V: TRBV11-2; size: .; D: TRBD1; J: TRBJ2-7; DNA: TGTGCCAGCAGCCTAGGGGACAGCTCCTACGAGCAGTACTTC; CDR3: CASSLGDSSYEQYF